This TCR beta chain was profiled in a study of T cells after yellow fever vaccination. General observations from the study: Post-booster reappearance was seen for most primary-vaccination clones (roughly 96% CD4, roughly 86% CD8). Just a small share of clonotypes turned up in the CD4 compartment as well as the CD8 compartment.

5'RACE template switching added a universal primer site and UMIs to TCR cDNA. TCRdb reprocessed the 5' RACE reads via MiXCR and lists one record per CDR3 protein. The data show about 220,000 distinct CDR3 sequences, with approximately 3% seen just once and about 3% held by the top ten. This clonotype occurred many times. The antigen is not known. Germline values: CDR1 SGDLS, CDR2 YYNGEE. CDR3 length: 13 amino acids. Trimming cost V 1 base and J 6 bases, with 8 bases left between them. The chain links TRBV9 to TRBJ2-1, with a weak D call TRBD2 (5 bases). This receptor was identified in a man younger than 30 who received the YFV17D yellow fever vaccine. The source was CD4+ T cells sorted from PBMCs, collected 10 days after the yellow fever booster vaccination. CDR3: CASSVSTSNEQFF. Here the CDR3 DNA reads TGTGCCAGCAGCGTATCCACTAGCAATGAGCAGTTCTTC.